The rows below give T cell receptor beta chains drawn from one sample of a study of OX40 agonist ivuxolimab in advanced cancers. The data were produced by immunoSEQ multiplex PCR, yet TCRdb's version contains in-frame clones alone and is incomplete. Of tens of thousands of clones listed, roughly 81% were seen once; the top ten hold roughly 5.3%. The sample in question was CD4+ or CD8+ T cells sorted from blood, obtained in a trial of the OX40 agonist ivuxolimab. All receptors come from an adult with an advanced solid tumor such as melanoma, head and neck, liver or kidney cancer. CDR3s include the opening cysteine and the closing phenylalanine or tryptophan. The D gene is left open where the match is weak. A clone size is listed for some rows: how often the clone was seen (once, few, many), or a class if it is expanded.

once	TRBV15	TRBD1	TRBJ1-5	CATSRGTRDRGFRNQPQHF	TGTGCCACCAGCAGAGGGACACGGGACAGGGGGTTTCGCAATCAGCCCCAGCATTTT
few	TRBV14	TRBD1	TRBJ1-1	CASSPTGERLGAFF	TGTGCCAGCAGCCCCACAGGGGAGCGGCTGGGAGCTTTCTTT
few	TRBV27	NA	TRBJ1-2	CASRGEDYGYTF	TGTGCCAGCAGGGGCGAGGACTATGGCTACACCTTC
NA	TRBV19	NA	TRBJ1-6	CASSIFDSPLHF	TGTGCCAGTAGTATTTTTGATTCACCCCTCCACTTT
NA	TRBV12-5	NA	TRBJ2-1	CASGLADRGEQFF	TGTGCTAGTGGTTTGGCGGACCGGGGGGAGCAGTTCTTC
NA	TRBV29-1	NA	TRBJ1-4	CSGREGANEKLFF	TGCAGTGGCCGAGAGGGAGCAAATGAAAAACTGTTTTTT
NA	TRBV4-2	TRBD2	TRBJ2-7	CASSQGLSGTSGYEQYF	TGTGCCAGCAGCCAAGGTCTATCTGGGACTAGCGGCTACGAGCAGTACTTC
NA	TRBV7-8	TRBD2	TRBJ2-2	CASSLVPTSGRYFAGELFF	TGTGCCAGCAGCTTAGTACCGACTAGCGGGAGGTATTTTGCCGGGGAGCTGTTTTTT
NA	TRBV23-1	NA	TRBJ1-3	CASRIGEAGNTIYF	TGCGCCAGCCGAATAGGGGAAGCTGGAAACACCATATATTTT
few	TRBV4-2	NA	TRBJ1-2	CASSQDLGGYGYTF	TGTGCCAGCAGCCAAGATCTGGGTGGCTATGGCTACACCTTC